The rows below give T cell receptor beta chains drawn from one sample of a study of technical replicates of blood from a few donors. Clones were sequenced by immunoSEQ multiplex PCR, and TCRdb holds only the in-frame ones, with some missing. This sample carries tens of thousands of clones, roughly 94% of them seen once, and the ten largest clones take over 0.2%. The sample comprised T cells isolated from PBMCs. The receptor set was obtained from a human donor in good health. Each CDR3 is given with its conserved first and last residue. D genes are given only for firm matches. Rows may omit the clone size; those that give it use once, few, many or a size class.

V gene	D gene	J gene	clone size	CDR3 protein
TRBV10-3	TRBD1	TRBJ2-7	NA	CAIGQGLGYEQYF
TRBV5-5	NA	TRBJ2-7	NA	CASSLFLGPSYEQYF
TRBV11-3	NA	TRBJ1-2	NA	CASSLDGRGYGYTF
TRBV27	TRBD2	TRBJ2-1	once	CASSSSGTYNEQFF
TRBV27	NA	TRBJ2-4	NA	CASSPPGNIQYF
TRBV7-3	NA	TRBJ2-7	NA	CASSLASWGDSYEQYF
TRBV27	NA	TRBJ2-1	NA	CASRGGKDIYNEQFF
TRBV13	NA	TRBJ1-3	NA	CASSLLNSGNTIYF
TRBV4-1	TRBD1	TRBJ1-1	NA	CASGRQGTEAFF
TRBV7-5	NA	TRBJ2-2	NA	CVRVCFGLDFGELFF
TRBV28	NA	TRBJ1-5	NA	CASSGHLDQPQHF
TRBV29-1	NA	TRBJ2-3	NA	CSVEDLGSTDTQYF
TRBV28	NA	TRBJ1-2	NA	CASSFRGGYGYTF
TRBV6-1	TRBD1	TRBJ2-7	NA	CASAVGQGAYEQYF
TRBV2	TRBD2	TRBJ2-1	NA	CASSEGTRLYYNEQFF
TRBV9	NA	TRBJ2-3	NA	CASSVRARTDTQYF
TRBV7-9	TRBD1	TRBJ2-1	NA	CASSPTGQGSYNEQFF
TRBV6-6	NA	TRBJ1-5	NA	CASSPMGLSFNQPQHF
TRBV10-3	NA	TRBJ2-3	NA	CAISGQGGVKGDTQYF
TRBV28	TRBD2	TRBJ2-7	NA	CAVQREGAYEQYF
TRBV7-6	TRBD1	TRBJ2-3	NA	CASSFDYRGRADTQYF
TRBV6-5	TRBD1	TRBJ2-7	NA	CASRRGQGPYEQYF
TRBV28	TRBD2	TRBJ2-1	NA	CASSFELAGASNEQFF
TRBV5-4	NA	TRBJ2-7	NA	CASSPVGGNEQYF
TRBV4-2	NA	TRBJ1-2	NA	CASSPLGGTNYGYTF
TRBV5-1	NA	TRBJ1-6	NA	CASSLRRPDKESPLHF
TRBV7-6	NA	TRBJ2-1	NA	CASSLVGEVYNEQFF
TRBV4-2	NA	TRBJ2-7	NA	CASSRNPGTPPAYEQYF
TRBV15	NA	TRBJ2-2	NA	CATQTGTNTGELFF
TRBV28	NA	TRBJ2-7	NA	CASRTQIFYEQYF
TRBV5-4	TRBD2	TRBJ2-2	NA	CASSSRVAGGIGTGELFF
TRBV6-4	NA	TRBJ1-2	NA	CASSEWPGIAYGYTF
TRBV6-1	NA	TRBJ1-1	NA	CASSELSGNTEAFF
TRBV7-9	TRBD2	TRBJ2-2	NA	CASSTSGDTGELFF
TRBV5-1	NA	TRBJ1-2	NA	CASSMSQGNGYTF
TRBV5-3	TRBD1	TRBJ1-5	NA	CARSRDRGQPQHF
TRBV5-3	NA	TRBJ1-2	NA	CAAATNYGYTF
TRBV5-4	TRBD2	TRBJ2-6	once	CASSPLAESSGANVLTF
TRBV7-9	TRBD2	TRBJ2-1	NA	CASSLGSAGANNEQFF
TRBV5-1	NA	TRBJ2-1	NA	CASSSLFRSGSYNEQFF
TRBV15	NA	TRBJ1-1	NA	CATSSSRTLMNTEAFF
TRBV5-1	NA	TRBJ2-7	NA	CASSPGSGQISYEQYF
TRBV19	TRBD2	TRBJ2-3	NA	CASSLLLGLAGGREDTQYF
TRBV11-2	TRBD1	TRBJ1-2	NA	CASSLQGWEGYTF
TRBV2	NA	TRBJ1-5	few	CASSEVRTDNQPQHF
TRBV7-7	NA	TRBJ1-1	NA	CASSLAGNRAFF